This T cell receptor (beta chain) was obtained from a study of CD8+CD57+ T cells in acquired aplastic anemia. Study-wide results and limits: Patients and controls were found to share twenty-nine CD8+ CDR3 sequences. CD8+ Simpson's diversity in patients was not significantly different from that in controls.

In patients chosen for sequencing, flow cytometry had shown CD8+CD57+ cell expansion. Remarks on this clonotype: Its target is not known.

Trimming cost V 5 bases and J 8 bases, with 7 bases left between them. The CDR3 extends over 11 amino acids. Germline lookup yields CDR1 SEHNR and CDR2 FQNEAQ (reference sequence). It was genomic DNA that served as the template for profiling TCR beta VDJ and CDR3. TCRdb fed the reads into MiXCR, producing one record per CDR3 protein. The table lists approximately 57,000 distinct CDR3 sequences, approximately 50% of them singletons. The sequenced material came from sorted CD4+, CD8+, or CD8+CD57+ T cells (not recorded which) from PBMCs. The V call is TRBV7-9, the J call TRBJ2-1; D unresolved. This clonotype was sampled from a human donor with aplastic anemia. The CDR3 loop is CASSDVDEQFF. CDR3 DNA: TGTGCCAGCAGCGACGTCGATGAGCAGTTCTTC.